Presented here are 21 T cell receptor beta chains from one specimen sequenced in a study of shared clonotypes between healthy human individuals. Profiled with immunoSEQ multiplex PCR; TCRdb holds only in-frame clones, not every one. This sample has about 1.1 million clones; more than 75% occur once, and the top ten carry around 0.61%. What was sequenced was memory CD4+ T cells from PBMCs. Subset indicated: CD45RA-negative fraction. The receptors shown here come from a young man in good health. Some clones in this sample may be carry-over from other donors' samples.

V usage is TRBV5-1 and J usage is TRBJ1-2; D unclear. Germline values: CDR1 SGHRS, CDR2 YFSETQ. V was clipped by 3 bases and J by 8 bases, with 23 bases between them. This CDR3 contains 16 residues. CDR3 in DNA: TGCGCCAGCAGCTCATTACCCGGGCCGTCGGACCAGGGCTACACCTTC. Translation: CASSSLPGPSDQGYTF. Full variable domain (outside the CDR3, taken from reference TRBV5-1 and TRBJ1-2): KAGVTQTPRYLIKTRGQQVTLSCSPISGHRSVSWYQQTPGQGLQFLFEYFSETQRNKGNFPGRFSGRQFSNSRSEMNVSTLELGDSALYLCASSSLPGPSDQGYTFGSGTRLTVV.

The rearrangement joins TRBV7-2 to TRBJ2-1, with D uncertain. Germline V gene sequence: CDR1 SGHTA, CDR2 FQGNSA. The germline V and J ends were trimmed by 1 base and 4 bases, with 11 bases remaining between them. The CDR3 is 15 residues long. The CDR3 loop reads CASSLGSLTYNEQFF. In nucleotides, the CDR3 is TGTGCCAGCAGCTTAGGGTCTCTGACGTACAATGAGCAGTTCTTC.

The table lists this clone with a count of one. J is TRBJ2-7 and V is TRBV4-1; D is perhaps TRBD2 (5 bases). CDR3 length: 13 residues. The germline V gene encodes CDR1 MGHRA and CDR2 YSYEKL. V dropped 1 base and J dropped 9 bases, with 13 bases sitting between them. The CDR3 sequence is CASSQVLPEGQYF. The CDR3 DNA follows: TGCGCCAGCAGCCAAGTCTTGCCCGAGGGGCAGTACTTC.

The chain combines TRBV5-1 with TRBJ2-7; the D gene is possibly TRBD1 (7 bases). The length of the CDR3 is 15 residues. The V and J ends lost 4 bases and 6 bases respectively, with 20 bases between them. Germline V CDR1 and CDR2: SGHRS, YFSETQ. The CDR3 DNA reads TGCGCCAGCAGCCTGGTGGTAGGGCAGGGGGGCGAGCAGTACTTC. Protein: CASSLVVGQGGEQYF.

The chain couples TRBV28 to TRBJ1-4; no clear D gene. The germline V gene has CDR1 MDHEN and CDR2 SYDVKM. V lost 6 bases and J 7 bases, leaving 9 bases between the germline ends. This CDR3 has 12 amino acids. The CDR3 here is CASSLPGEKLFF. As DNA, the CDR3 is TGTGCCAGCAGCCTCCCGGGTGAAAAACTGTTTTTT.

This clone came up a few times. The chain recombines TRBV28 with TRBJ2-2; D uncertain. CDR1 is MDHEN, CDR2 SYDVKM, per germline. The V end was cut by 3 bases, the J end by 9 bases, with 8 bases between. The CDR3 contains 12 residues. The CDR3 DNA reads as TGTGCCAGCAGTTTTTCCCCTCGGGAGCTGTTTTTT. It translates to CASSFSPRELFF.

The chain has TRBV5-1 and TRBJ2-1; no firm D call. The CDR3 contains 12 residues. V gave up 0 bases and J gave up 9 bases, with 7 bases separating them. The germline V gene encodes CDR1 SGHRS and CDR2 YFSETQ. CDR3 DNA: TGCGCCAGCAGCTTGGTAGCAAGTGAGCAGTTCTTC. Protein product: CASSLVASEQFF.

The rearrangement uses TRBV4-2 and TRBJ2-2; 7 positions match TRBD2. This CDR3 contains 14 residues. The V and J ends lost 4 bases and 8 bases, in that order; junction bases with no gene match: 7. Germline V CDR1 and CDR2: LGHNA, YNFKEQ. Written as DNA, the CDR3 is TGTGCCAGCAGCCTTCACGGGGGGAATGGGGAGCTGTTTTTT. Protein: CASSLHGGNGELFF.

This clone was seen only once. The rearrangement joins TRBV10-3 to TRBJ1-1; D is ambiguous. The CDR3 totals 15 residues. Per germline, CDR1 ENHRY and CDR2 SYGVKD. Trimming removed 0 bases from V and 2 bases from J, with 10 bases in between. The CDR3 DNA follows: TGTGCCATCAGTGAGTCCGCAGGCCGAAACACTGAAGCTTTCTTT. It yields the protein CAISESAGRNTEAFF.

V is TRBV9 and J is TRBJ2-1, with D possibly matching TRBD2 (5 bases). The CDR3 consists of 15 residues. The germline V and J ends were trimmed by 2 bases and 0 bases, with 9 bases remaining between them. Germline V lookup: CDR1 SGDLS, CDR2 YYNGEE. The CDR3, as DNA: TGTGCCAGCAGCGTGCTTGGAGGCTCCTACAATGAGCAGTTCTTC. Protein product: CASSVLGGSYNEQFF.

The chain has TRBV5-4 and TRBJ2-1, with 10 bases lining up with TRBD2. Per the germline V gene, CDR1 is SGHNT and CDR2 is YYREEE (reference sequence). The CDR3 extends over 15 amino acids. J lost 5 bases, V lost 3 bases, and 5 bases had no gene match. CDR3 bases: TGTGCCAGCAGCTCCGGGACTAGCGCCGACAATGAGCAGTTCTTC. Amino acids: CASSSGTSADNEQFF.

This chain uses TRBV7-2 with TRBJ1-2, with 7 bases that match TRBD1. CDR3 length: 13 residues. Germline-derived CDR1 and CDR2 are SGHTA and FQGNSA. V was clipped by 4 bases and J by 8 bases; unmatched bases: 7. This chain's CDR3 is CASSYRGSEGYTF. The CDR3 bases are TGTGCCAGCAGCTACAGGGGCTCGGAGGGCTACACCTTC.

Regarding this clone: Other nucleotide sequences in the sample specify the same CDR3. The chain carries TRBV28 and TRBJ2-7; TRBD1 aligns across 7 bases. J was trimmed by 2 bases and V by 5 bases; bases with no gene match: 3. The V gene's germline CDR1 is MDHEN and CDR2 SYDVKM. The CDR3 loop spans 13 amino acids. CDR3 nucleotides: TGTGCCAGCAGTCTAGGGACAGCCTACGAGCAGTACTTC. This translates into CASSLGTAYEQYF.

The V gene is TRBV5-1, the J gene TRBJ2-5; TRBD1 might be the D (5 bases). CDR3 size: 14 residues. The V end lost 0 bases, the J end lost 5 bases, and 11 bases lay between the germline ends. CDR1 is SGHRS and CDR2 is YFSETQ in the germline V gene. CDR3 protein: CASSLETAGETQYF. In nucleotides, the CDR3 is TGCGCCAGCAGCTTGGAAACCGCAGGGGAGACCCAGTACTTC.

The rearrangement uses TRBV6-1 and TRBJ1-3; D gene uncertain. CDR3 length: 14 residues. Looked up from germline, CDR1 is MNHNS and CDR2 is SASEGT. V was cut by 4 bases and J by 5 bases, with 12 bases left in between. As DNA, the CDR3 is TGTGCCAGCAGTGGAGAGAGGTTCCGAAACACCATATATTTT. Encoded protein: CASSGERFRNTIYF.

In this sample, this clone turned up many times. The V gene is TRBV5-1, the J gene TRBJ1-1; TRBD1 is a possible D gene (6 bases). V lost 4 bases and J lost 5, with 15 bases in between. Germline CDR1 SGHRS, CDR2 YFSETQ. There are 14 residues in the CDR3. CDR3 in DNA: TGCGCCAGCAGCCTGGACAGCTCACTAACTGAAGCTTTCTTT. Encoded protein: CASSLDSSLTEAFF.

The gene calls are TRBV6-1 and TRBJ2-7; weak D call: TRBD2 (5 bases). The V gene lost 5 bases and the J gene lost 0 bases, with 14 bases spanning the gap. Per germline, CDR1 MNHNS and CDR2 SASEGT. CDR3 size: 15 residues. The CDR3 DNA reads TGTGCCAGCAGTCGGGAACAGCGTAGCTCCTACGAGCAGTACTTC. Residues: CASSREQRSSYEQYF.

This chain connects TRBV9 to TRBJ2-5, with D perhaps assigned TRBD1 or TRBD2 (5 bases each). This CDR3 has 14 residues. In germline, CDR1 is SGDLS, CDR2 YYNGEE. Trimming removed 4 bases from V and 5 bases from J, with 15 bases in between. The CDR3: CASSPARGAETQYF. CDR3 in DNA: TGTGCCAGCAGCCCCGCTAGGGGAGCGGAGACCCAGTACTTC.

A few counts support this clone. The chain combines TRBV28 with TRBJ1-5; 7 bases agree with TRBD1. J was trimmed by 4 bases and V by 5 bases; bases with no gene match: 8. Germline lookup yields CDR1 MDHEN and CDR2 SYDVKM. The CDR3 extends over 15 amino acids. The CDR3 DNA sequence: TGTGCCAGCAGTAAGACCGGGACAGCAAATCAGCCCCAGCATTTT. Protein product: CASSKTGTANQPQHF.

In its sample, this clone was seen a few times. CDR3 sequence reads: CASSVAASGTYRYF. CDR3 coding DNA: TGTGCCAGCAGCGTAGCTGCTAGCGGGACATACAGGTATTTT. The chain couples TRBV9 to TRBJ2-3; 9 bases align to TRBD2. V was pared by 0 bases and J by 14 bases, with 10 bases of the junction left unmatched. This CDR3 is 14 amino acids long. Germline CDR1 SGDLS, CDR2 YYNGEE. Variable domain in full (rest from reference TRBV9 and TRBJ2-3): DSGVTQTPKHLITATGQRVTLRCSPRSGDLSVYWYQQSLDQGLQFLIQYYNGEERAKGNILERFSAQQFPDLHSELNLSSLELGDSALYFCASSVAASGTYRYFGPGTRLTVL.

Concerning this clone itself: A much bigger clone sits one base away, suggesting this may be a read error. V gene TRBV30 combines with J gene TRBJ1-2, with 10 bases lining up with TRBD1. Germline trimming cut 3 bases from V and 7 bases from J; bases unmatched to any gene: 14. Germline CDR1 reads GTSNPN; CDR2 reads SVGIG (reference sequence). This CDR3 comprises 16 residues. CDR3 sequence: CAWSRDRGQDHGGYTF. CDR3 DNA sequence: TGTGCCTGGAGCAGAGACAGGGGGCAGGACCATGGTGGCTACACCTTC.